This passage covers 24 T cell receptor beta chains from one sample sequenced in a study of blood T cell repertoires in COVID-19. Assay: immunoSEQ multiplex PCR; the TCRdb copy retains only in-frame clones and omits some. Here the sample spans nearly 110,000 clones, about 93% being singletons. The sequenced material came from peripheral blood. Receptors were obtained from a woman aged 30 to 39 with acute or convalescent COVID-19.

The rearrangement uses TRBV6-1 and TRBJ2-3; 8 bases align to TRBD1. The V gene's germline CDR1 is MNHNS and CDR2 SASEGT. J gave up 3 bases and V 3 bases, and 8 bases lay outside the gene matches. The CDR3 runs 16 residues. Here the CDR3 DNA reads TGTGCCAGCAGTGATCTTACAGGGGGGCGTACAGATACGCAGTATTTT. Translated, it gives CASSDLTGGRTDTQYF.

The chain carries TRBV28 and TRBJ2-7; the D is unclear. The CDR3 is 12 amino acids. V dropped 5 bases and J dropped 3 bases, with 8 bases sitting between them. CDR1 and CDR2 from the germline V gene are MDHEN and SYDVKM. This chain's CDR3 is CASSPTYYEQYF. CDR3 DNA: TGTGCCAGCAGTCCCACATACTACGAGCAGTACTTC.

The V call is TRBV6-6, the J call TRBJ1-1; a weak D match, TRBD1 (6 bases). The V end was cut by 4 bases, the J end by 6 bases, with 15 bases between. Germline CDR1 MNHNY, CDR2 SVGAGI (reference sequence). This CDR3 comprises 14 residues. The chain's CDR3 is CASSSSQGIAEAFF. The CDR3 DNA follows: TGTGCCAGCAGTTCCTCTCAGGGGATTGCTGAAGCTTTCTTT.

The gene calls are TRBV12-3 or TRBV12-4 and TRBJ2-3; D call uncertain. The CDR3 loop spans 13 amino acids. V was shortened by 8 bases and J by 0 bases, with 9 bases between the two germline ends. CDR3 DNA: TGTGCCAGCTGCTATACTAGCACAGATACGCAGTATTTT. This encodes CASCYTSTDTQYF.

The CDR3: CASSQEGSGQPQHF. DNA of the CDR3: TGCGCCAGCAGCCAAGAGGGCAGCGGTCAGCCCCAGCATTTT. The chain has TRBV4-1 and TRBJ1-5, with no clear D. In germline, CDR1 is MGHRA, CDR2 YSYEKL. This CDR3 spans 14 amino acids. V was cut by 0 bases and J by 6 bases, with 9 bases left in between.

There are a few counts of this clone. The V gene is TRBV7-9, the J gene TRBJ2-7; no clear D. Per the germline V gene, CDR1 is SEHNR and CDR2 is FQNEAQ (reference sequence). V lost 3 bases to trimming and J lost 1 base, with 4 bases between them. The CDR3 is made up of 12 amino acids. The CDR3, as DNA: TGTGCCAGCAGCTTCCAATCCTACGAGCAGTACTTC. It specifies CASSFQSYEQYF.

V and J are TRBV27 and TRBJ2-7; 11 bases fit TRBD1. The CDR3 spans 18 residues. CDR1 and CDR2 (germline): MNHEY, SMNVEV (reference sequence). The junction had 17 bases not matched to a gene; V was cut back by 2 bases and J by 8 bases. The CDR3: CASSLMPQNLGTGGKQYF. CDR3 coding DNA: TGTGCCAGCAGTTTAATGCCCCAGAACCTAGGGACAGGGGGTAAGCAGTACTTC.

The CDR3 coding sequence is TGTGCCAGCAGTTCCGGTCGGACCGGGGAGCTGTTTTTT. Amino acids: CASSSGRTGELFF. The chain uses TRBV5-6 and TRBJ2-2; no clear D gene. Germline values: CDR1 SGHDT, CDR2 YYEEEE. Trimming left V 5 bases short and J 5 bases short, with 10 bases between. This CDR3 comprises 13 residues.

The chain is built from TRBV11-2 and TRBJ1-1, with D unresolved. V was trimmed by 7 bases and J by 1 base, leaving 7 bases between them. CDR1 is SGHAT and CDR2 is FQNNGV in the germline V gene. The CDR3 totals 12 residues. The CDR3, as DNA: TGTGCCAGCAACAGACCGAACACTGAAGCTTTCTTT. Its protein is CASNRPNTEAFF.

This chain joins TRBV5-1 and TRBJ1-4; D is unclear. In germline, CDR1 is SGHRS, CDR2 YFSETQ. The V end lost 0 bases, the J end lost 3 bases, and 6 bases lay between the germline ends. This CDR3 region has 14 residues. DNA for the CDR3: TGCGCCAGCAGCTTGGAGAGTCCTAATGAAAAACTGTTTTTT. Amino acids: CASSLESPNEKLFF.

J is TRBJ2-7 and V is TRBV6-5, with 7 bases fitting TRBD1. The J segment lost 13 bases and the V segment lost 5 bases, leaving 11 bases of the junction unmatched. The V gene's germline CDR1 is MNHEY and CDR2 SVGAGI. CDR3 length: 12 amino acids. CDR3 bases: TGTGCCAGCAGTCCGTCTCCGGGACAGTTATACTTC. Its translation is CASSPSPGQLYF.

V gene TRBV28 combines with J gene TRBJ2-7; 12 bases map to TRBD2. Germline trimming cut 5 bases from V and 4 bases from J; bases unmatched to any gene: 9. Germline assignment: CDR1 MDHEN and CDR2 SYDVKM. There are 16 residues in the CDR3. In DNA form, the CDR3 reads TGTGCCAGCAGTCTAAAGACTAGCGGGGGTGGATACGAGCAGTACTTC. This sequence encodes CASSLKTSGGGYEQYF.

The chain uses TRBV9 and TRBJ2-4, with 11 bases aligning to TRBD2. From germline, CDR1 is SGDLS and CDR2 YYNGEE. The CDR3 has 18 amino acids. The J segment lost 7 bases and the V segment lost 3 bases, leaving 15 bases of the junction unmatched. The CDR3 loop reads CASSAAELAGDITNIQYF. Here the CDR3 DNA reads TGTGCCAGCAGCGCCGCCGAACTAGCGGGAGACATCACGAACATTCAGTACTTC. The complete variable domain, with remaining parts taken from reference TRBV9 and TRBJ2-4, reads DSGVTQTPKHLITATGQRVTLRCSPRSGDLSVYWYQQSLDQGLQFLIQYYNGEERAKGNILERFSAQQFPDLHSELNLSSLELGDSALYFCASSAAELAGDITNIQYFGAGTRLSVL.

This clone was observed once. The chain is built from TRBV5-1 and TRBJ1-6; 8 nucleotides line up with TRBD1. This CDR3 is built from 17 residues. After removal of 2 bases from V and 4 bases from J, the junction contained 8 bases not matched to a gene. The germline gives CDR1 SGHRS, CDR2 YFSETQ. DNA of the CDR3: TGCGCCAGCAGCTTAACTACGCGGGACAGGTATAATTCACCCCTCCACTTT. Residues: CASSLTTRDRYNSPLHF.

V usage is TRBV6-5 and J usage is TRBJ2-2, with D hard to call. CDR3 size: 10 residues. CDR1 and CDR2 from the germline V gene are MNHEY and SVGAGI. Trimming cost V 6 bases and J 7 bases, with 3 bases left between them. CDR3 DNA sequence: TGTGCCAGCAGCTTCGGGGAGCTGTTTTTT. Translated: CASSFGELFF.

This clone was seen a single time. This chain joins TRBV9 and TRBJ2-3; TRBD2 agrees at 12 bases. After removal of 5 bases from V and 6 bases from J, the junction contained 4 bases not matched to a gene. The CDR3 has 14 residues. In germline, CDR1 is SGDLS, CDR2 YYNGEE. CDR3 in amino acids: CASSSSGGADTQYF. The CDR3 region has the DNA TGTGCCAGCAGTTCTAGCGGGGGGGCGGATACGCAGTATTTT. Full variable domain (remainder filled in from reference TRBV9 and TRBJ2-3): DSGVTQTPKHLITATGQRVTLRCSPRSGDLSVYWYQQSLDQGLQFLIQYYNGEERAKGNILERFSAQQFPDLHSELNLSSLELGDSALYFCASSSSGGADTQYFGPGTRLTVL.

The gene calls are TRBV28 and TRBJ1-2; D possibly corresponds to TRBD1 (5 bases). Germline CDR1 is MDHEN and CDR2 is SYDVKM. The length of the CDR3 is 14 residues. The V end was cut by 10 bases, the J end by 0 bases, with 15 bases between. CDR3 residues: CATLGGLANYGYTF. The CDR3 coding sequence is TGTGCCACCCTGGGGGGACTCGCTAACTATGGCTACACCTTC.

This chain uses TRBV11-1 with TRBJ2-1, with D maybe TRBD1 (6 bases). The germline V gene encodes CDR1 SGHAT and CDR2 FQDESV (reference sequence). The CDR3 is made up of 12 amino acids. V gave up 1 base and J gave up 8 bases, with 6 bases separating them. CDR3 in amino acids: CASSLGTDEQFF. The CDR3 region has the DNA TGTGCCAGCAGCTTAGGGACAGATGAGCAGTTCTTC.

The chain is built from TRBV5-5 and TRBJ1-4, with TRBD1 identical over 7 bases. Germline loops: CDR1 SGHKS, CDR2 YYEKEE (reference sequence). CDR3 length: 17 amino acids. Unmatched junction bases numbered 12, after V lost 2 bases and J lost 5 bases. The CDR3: CASSFGPRGTANEKLFF. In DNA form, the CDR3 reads TGTGCCAGCAGCTTCGGTCCGCGCGGGACAGCGAATGAAAAACTGTTTTTT. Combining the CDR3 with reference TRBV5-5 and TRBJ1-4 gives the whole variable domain DAGVTQSPTHLIKTRGQQVTLRCSPISGHKSVSWYQQVLGQGPQFIFQYYEKEERGRGNFPDRFSARQFPNYSSELNVNALLLGDSALYLCASSFGPRGTANEKLFFGSGTQLSVL.

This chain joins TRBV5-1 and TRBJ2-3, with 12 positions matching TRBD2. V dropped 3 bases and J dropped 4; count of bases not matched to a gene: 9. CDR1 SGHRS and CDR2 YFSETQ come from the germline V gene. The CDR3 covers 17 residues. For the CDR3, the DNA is TGCGCCAGCAGCTCCACTACACTAGCGGGGGGTGCAGATACGCAGTATTTT. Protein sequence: CASSSTTLAGGADTQYF. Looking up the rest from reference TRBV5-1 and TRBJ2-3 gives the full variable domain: KAGVTQTPRYLIKTRGQQVTLSCSPISGHRSVSWYQQTPGQGLQFLFEYFSETQRNKGNFPGRFSGRQFSNSRSEMNVSTLELGDSALYLCASSSTTLAGGADTQYFGPGTRLTVL.

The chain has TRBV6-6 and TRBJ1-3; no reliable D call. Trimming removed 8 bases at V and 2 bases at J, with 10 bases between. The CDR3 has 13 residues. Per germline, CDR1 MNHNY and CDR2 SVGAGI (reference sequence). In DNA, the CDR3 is TGTGCCAGCCATAGACTAACTGGAAACACCATATATTTT. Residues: CASHRLTGNTIYF.

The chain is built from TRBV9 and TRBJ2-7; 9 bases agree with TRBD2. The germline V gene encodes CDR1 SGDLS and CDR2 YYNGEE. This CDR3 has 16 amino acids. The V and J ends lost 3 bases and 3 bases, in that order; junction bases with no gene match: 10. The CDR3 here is CASSAEGREGLYEQYF. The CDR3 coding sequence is TGTGCCAGCAGCGCCGAGGGGCGGGAGGGCCTCTACGAGCAGTACTTC.

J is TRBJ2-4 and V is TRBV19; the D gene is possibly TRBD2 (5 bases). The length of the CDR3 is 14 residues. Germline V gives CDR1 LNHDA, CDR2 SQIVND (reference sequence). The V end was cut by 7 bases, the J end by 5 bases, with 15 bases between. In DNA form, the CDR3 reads TGTGCCAGTAATATCAGTAGCGTGCAAAACATTCAGTACTTC. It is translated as CASNISSVQNIQYF.

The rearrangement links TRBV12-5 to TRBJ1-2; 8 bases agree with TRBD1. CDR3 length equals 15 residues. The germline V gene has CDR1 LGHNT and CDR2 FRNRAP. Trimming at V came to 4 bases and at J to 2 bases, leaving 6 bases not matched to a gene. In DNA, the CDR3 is TGTGCTAGTGGTTCTCGGACAGGGACGAACTATGGCTACACCTTC. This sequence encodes CASGSRTGTNYGYTF.